A selection of T cell receptor beta chains follows, all from one sample in a study of cytomegalovirus exposure and HLA in healthy donors. Clones were read by immunoSEQ multiplex PCR, and TCRdb kept only the in-frame ones, dropping some. The sample has over 120,000 clones; over 70% are singletons. Input material: PBMCs. The receptors here all came from a man aged 25 to 45 in good health and CMV-seronegative. Both conserved end residues are part of each CDR3. The order of the fields is CDR3 protein, CDR3 DNA, CDR3 length, V gene, J gene, D gene, clone size. A D gene is named only where the DNA matches it firmly. Only part of the rows carry a size: once, few, many, or a class if the clone is expanded.

cdr3_aa: CASSSPGLAGGYTQYF
cdr3_nt: TGTGCCAGCAGTTCCCCGGGACTAGCGGGAGGTTATACGCAGTATTTT
cdr3_length: 16
v_call: TRBV25-1
j_call: TRBJ2-3
d_call: TRBD2
clone_size: NA

cdr3_aa: CASREGTDTQYF
cdr3_nt: TGTGCCAGCAGGGAGGGGACAGATACGCAGTATTTT
cdr3_length: 12
v_call: TRBV5-4
j_call: TRBJ2-3
d_call: NA
clone_size: NA

cdr3_aa: CASSQESSGRANEQFF
cdr3_nt: TGCGCCAGCAGCCAAGAGAGCAGCGGGAGGGCCAATGAGCAGTTCTTC
cdr3_length: 16
v_call: TRBV4-1
j_call: TRBJ2-1
d_call: TRBD2
clone_size: NA

cdr3_aa: CASSIGIGGGYTEAFF
cdr3_nt: TGTGCCAGTAGTATCGGAATTGGGGGGGGATACACTGAAGCTTTCTTT
cdr3_length: 16
v_call: TRBV19
j_call: TRBJ1-1
d_call: NA
clone_size: NA

cdr3_aa: CASSKFPIQGMEGYTF
cdr3_nt: TGTGCCAGCAGCAAATTCCCTATACAGGGGATGGAGGGCTACACCTTC
cdr3_length: 16
v_call: TRBV25-1
j_call: TRBJ1-2
d_call: TRBD1
clone_size: NA

cdr3_aa: CAWSLQGSGEKLFF
cdr3_nt: TGTGCCTGGAGTCTACAGGGTTCAGGGGAAAAACTGTTTTTT
cdr3_length: 14
v_call: TRBV30
j_call: TRBJ1-4
d_call: NA
clone_size: few

cdr3_aa: CASSPSLAAAYEQYF
cdr3_nt: TGTGCCAGCTCACCATCGCTAGCCGCCGCCTACGAGCAGTACTTC
cdr3_length: 15
v_call: TRBV18
j_call: TRBJ2-7
d_call: NA
clone_size: NA

cdr3_aa: CASSYRGREETQYF
cdr3_nt: TGTGCCAGCAGCTACAGGGGGCGAGAAGAGACCCAGTACTTC
cdr3_length: 14
v_call: TRBV6-6
j_call: TRBJ2-5
d_call: TRBD1
clone_size: few

cdr3_aa: CASSQDGEGPGYNEQFF
cdr3_nt: TGCGCCAGCAGCCAAGATGGGGAGGGCCCGGGGTACAATGAGCAGTTCTTC
cdr3_length: 17
v_call: TRBV4-1
j_call: TRBJ2-1
d_call: TRBD2
clone_size: NA

cdr3_aa: CATSRGGASGSNEQFF
cdr3_nt: TGTGCCACCAGCAGAGGAGGAGCTAGCGGGAGCAATGAGCAGTTCTTC
cdr3_length: 16
v_call: TRBV15
j_call: TRBJ2-1
d_call: TRBD2
clone_size: few

cdr3_aa: CASSLGLVGSGTDTQYF
cdr3_nt: TGCGCCAGCAGCTTGGGTCTTGTCGGGAGCGGCACAGATACGCAGTATTTT
cdr3_length: 17
v_call: TRBV5-1
j_call: TRBJ2-3
d_call: NA
clone_size: NA

cdr3_aa: CASKEQAHSPNQPQHF
cdr3_nt: TGTGCCAGTAAAGAACAGGCCCATAGCCCCAATCAGCCCCAGCATTTT
cdr3_length: 16
v_call: TRBV19
j_call: TRBJ1-5
d_call: NA
clone_size: NA

cdr3_aa: CTSRQGPSGDNEQFF
cdr3_nt: TGCACCAGCAGACAGGGTCCCTCAGGGGACAATGAGCAGTTCTTC
cdr3_length: 15
v_call: TRBV1
j_call: TRBJ2-1
d_call: NA
clone_size: NA

cdr3_aa: CASSLDRANEKLFF
cdr3_nt: TGCGCCAGCAGCTTGGACAGGGCTAATGAAAAACTGTTTTTT
cdr3_length: 14
v_call: TRBV5-1
j_call: TRBJ1-4
d_call: NA
clone_size: NA

cdr3_aa: CASSLGQGGGYTF
cdr3_nt: TGTGCCAGCAGCCTTGGACAGGGCGGTGGCTACACCTTC
cdr3_length: 13
v_call: TRBV4-2
j_call: TRBJ1-2
d_call: TRBD1
clone_size: NA

cdr3_aa: CASSQGQVFTAFF
cdr3_nt: TGTGCCAGCAGTCAAGGACAGGTATTTACGGCTTTCTTT
cdr3_length: 13
v_call: TRBV6-5
j_call: TRBJ1-1
d_call: TRBD1
clone_size: NA

cdr3_aa: CASSLEVGDRSDTQYF
cdr3_nt: TGTGCCAGCAGCTTGGAAGTAGGGGATCGTTCAGATACGCAGTATTTT
cdr3_length: 16
v_call: TRBV7-8
j_call: TRBJ2-3
d_call: NA
clone_size: NA

cdr3_aa: CSASIYGYTF
cdr3_nt: TGCAGTGCTAGTATCTATGGCTACACCTTC
cdr3_length: 10
v_call: TRBV20-1
j_call: TRBJ1-2
d_call: NA
clone_size: NA

cdr3_aa: CASSEGRVVTGELFF
cdr3_nt: TGTGCCAGCAGTGAAGGGAGGGTAGTCACCGGGGAGCTGTTTTTT
cdr3_length: 15
v_call: TRBV25-1
j_call: TRBJ2-2
d_call: TRBD2
clone_size: NA

cdr3_aa: CASQTGGETQYF
cdr3_nt: TGTGCCAGCCAGACGGGAGGAGAGACCCAGTACTTC
cdr3_length: 12
v_call: TRBV6-5
j_call: TRBJ2-5
d_call: TRBD2
clone_size: NA

cdr3_aa: CASSLFPSGGYTF
cdr3_nt: TGTGCCAGCAGTTTATTCCCGTCGGGTGGCTACACCTTC
cdr3_length: 13
v_call: TRBV7-8
j_call: TRBJ1-2
d_call: NA
clone_size: NA

cdr3_aa: CASSGNSNQPQHF
cdr3_nt: TGTGCCAGCAGTGGTAATAGCAATCAGCCCCAGCATTTT
cdr3_length: 13
v_call: TRBV6-1
j_call: TRBJ1-5
d_call: NA
clone_size: NA

cdr3_aa: CASSLLGGSSYEQYF
cdr3_nt: TGTGCCAGCAGCCTCCTCGGCGGGAGCTCCTACGAGCAGTACTTC
cdr3_length: 15
v_call: TRBV9
j_call: TRBJ2-7
d_call: TRBD2
clone_size: NA

cdr3_aa: CASSFRGGNTEAFF
cdr3_nt: TGTGCCAGCAGCTTTAGAGGGGGCAACACTGAAGCTTTCTTT
cdr3_length: 14
v_call: TRBV11-3
j_call: TRBJ1-1
d_call: TRBD1
clone_size: few

cdr3_aa: CASQWGEGEAFF
cdr3_nt: TGTGCCAGCCAATGGGGGGAGGGAGAAGCCTTCTTT
cdr3_length: 12
v_call: TRBV6-5
j_call: TRBJ1-1
d_call: NA
clone_size: NA

cdr3_aa: CASSLVGTGYMNTEAFF
cdr3_nt: TGTGCCAGCAGCTTAGTTGGGACAGGGTACATGAACACTGAAGCTTTCTTT
cdr3_length: 17
v_call: TRBV7-2
j_call: TRBJ1-1
d_call: TRBD1
clone_size: NA